Listed below are T cell receptor beta chains from one sample, sequenced in a study of T cells in localized non-small cell lung cancer. TCRdb keeps only in-frame clones here, not all; method: immunoSEQ multiplex PCR. The sample contains about 59,000 clones, approximately 89% of which appear only once. The starting material was peripheral blood, obtained before any cancer treatment. The source of these receptors is a man aged 40-75 years with stage I lung adenocarcinoma. CDR3s include the opening cysteine and the closing phenylalanine or tryptophan. The D gene is left open where the match is weak. Clone size is given for some rows only: seen once, a few or many times, or a class if the clone is expanded.

J gene	V gene	clone size	D gene	CDR3 protein	CDR3 DNA
TRBJ1-1	TRBV19	-	TRBD1	CASSIASGGAYTEAFF	TGTGCCAGTAGTATCGCTTCAGGGGGCGCTTACACTGAAGCTTTCTTT
TRBJ1-1	TRBV7-3	once	-	CASSRTGIGTEAFF	TGTGCCAGCAGCCGAACGGGGATAGGGACTGAAGCTTTCTTT
TRBJ1-5	TRBV5-3	once	-	CARGWPGFHQPQHF	TGTGCCAGAGGGTGGCCGGGGTTCCATCAGCCCCAGCATTTT
TRBJ2-6	TRBV28	-	-	CASSLMGTGANVLTF	TGTGCCAGCAGTTTGATGGGAACTGGGGCCAACGTCCTGACTTTC
TRBJ2-7	TRBV7-2	once	TRBD2	CASSPIHPLAGGGYEQYF	TGTGCCAGCAGCCCCATACACCCCCTGGCGGGAGGCGGCTACGAGCAGTACTTC
TRBJ1-1	TRBV6-5	-	-	CASSSSTEAFF	TGTGCCAGCAGTTCCTCCACTGAAGCTTTCTTT
TRBJ1-5	TRBV19	-	TRBD1	CASSSHARGSNQPQHF	TGTGCCAGTAGTAGCCACGCCAGGGGGAGCAATCAGCCCCAGCATTTT
TRBJ2-7	TRBV28	-	-	CASSPTPGYEQYF	TGTGCCAGCAGTCCCACGCCGGGGTACGAGCAGTACTTC
TRBJ1-2	TRBV10-1	-	-	CASLIQGRYGYTF	TGCGCCAGCCTAATCCAGGGGAGATATGGCTACACCTTC
TRBJ2-7	TRBV7-9	-	TRBD1	CASSLPGQGTEQYF	TGTGCCAGCAGCTTACCGGGACAGGGGACTGAGCAGTACTTC
TRBJ2-5	TRBV7-9	once	TRBD1	CASSLAPGTGEETQYF	TGTGCCAGCAGCTTAGCCCCCGGGACAGGGGAAGAGACCCAGTACTTC
TRBJ2-7	TRBV11-2	-	TRBD2	CASSQTSGNPLEQYF	TGTGCCAGCAGCCAGACTAGCGGGAACCCTCTCGAGCAGTACTTC
TRBJ2-1	TRBV10-3	-	TRBD2	CAISASGPDNEQFF	TGTGCCATCAGTGCTAGCGGACCGGACAATGAGCAGTTCTTC
TRBJ2-2	TRBV6-6	-	TRBD1	CASRPLHEGGGGELFF	TGTGCCAGCAGACCGCTCCACGAAGGGGGCGGCGGGGAGCTGTTTTTT
TRBJ2-4	TRBV7-3	once	TRBD1	CASSSSGEGTADIQYF	TGTGCCAGCAGCTCCTCGGGTGAAGGGACAGCGGACATTCAGTACTTC
TRBJ2-7	TRBV7-9	-	TRBD1	CASSQMTGGEQYF	TGTGCCAGCAGCCAAATGACAGGGGGCGAGCAGTACTTC